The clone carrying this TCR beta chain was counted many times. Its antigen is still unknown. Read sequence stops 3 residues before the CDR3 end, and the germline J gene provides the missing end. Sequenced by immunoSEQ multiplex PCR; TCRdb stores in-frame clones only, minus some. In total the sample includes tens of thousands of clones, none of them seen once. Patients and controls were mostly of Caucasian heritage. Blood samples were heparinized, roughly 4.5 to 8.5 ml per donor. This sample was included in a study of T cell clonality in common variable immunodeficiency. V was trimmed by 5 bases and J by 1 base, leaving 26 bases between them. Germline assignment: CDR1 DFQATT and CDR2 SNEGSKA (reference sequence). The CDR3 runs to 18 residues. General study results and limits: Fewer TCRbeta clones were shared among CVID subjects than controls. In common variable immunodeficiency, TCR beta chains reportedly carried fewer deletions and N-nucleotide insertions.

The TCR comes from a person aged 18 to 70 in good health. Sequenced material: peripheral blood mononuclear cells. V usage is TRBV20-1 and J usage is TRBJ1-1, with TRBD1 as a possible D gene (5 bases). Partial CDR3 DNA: TGCAGTGCTCGCGATCGTCAGGGAGCAGGTACCGGGAACACTGAA. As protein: CSARDRQGAGTGNTE. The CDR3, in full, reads CSARDRQGAGTGNTEAFF.